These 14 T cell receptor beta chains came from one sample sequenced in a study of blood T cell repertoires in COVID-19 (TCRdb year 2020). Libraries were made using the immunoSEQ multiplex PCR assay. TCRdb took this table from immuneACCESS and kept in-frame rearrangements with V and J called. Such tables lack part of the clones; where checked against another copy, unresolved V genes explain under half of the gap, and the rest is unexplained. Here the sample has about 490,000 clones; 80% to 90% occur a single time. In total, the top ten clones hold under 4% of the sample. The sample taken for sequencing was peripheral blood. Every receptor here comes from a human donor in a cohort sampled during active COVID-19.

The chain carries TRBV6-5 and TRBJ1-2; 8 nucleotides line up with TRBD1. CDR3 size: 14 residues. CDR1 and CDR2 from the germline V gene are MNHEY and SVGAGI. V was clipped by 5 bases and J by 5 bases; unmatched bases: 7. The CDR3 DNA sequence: TGTGCCAGCAGTACCGCGGGACAGGAATATGGCTACACCTTC. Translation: CASSTAGQEYGYTF.

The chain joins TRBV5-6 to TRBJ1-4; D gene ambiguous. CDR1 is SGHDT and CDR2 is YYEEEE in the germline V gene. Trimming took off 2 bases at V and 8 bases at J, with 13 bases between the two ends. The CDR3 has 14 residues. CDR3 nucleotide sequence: TGTGCCAGCAGCTTCCGAGCAGGAATGGAAAAACTGTTTTTT. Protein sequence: CASSFRAGMEKLFF.

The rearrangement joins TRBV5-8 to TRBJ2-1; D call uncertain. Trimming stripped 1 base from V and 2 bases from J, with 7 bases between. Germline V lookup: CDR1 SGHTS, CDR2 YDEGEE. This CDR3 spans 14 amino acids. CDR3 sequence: CASSLSRTYNEQFF. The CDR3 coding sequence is TGTGCCAGCAGCTTGAGCCGTACCTACAATGAGCAGTTCTTC.

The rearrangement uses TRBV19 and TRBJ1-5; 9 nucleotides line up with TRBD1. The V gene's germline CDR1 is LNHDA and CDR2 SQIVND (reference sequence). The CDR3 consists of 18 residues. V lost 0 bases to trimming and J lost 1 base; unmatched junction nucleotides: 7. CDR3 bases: TGTGCCAGTAGTATAGAAGTATCGGGACAGGGAAGCAATCAGCCCCAGCATTTT. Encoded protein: CASSIEVSGQGSNQPQHF.

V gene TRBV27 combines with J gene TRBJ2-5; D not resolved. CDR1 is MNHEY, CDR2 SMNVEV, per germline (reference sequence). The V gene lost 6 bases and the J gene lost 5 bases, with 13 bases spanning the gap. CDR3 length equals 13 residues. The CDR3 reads CASSRGVTETQYF. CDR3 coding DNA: TGTGCCAGCAGCCGAGGAGTCACGGAGACCCAGTACTTC.

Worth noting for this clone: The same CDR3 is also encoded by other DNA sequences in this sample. The CDR3, as DNA: TGTGCCAGCAGTTTATCGGGGGCCAACGTCCTGACTTTC. Translating it yields CASSLSGANVLTF. V gene TRBV28 combines with J gene TRBJ2-6; unclear D gene. V shed 1 base and J shed 4 bases, with 2 bases lying between them. Germline CDR1 is MDHEN and CDR2 is SYDVKM. The CDR3 is made up of 13 amino acids.

DNA for the CDR3: TGTGCCTCTGCAATGACAGGGGGCGCAGCGGCTGAAGCTTTCTTT. Translated: CASAMTGGAAAEAFF. The chain combines TRBV27 with TRBJ1-1, with 10 bases fitting TRBD1. V was clipped by 11 bases and J by 6 bases; unmatched bases: 15. The CDR3 consists of 15 residues. Germline V gene sequence: CDR1 MNHEY, CDR2 SMNVEV (reference sequence).

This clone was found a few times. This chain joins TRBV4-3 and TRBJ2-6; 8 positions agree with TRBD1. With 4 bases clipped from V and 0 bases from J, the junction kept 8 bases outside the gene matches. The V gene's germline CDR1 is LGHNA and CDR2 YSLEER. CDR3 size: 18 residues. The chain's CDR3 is CASSRGQGVFSGANVLTF. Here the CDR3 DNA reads TGCGCCAGCAGCCGTGGACAGGGTGTTTTCTCTGGGGCCAACGTCCTGACTTTC.

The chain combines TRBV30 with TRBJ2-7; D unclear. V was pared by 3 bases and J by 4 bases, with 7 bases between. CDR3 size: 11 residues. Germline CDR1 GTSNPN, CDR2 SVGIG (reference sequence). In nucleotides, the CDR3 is TGTGCCTGGAGCGCGTCGTACGAGCAGTACTTC. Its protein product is CAWSASYEQYF.

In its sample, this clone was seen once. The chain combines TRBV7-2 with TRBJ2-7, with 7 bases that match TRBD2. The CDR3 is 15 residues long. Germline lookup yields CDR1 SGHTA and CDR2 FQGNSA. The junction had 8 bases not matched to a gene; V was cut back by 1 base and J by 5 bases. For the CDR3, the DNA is TGTGCCAGCAGCTTAGGGGTAGCGGGTTTAAACGAGCAGTACTTC. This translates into CASSLGVAGLNEQYF.

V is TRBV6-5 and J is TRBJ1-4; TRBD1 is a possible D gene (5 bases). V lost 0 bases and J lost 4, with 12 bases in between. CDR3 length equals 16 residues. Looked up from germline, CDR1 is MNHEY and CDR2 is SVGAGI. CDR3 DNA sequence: TGTGCCAGCAGTTACTCGATGTGGGGCCTTAATGAAAAACTGTTTTTT. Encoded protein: CASSYSMWGLNEKLFF.

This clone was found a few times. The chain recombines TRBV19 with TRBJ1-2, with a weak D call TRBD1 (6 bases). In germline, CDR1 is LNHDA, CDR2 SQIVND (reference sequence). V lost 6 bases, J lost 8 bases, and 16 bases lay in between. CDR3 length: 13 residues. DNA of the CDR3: TGTGCCAGTAGCCGAGACAGGATAGGCGGCTACACCTTC. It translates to CASSRDRIGGYTF.

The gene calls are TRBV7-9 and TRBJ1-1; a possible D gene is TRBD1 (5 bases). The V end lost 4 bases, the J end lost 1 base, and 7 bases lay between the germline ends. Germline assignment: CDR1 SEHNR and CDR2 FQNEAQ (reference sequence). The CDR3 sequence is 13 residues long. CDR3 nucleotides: TGTGCCAGCAGCTGGGGGGGGAACACTGAAGCTTTCTTT. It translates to CASSWGGNTEAFF.

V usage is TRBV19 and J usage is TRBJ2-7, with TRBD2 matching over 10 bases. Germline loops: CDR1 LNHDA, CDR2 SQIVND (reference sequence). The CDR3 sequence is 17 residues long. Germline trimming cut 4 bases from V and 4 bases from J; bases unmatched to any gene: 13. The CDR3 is CASSTNQYSGRPYEQYF. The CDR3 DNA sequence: TGTGCCAGTAGTACGAACCAGTATAGCGGGAGGCCGTACGAGCAGTACTTC. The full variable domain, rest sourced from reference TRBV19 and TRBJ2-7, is DGGITQSPKYLFRKEGQNVTLSCEQNLNHDAMYWYRQDPGQGLRLIYYSQIVNDFQKGDIAEGYSVSREKKESFPLTVTSAQKNPTAFYLCASSTNQYSGRPYEQYFGPGTRLTVT.